The following is a T cell receptor beta chain sequence with its context. Its antigen is unknown. The data were taken from a study of cytomegalovirus exposure and HLA in healthy donors. The study, taken as a whole, reports: The majority of CMV-associated TCR beta chains were reported as apparently HLA-restricted in a later analysis. In a later analysis, HLA-associated beta chains showed higher expansion and lower generation probabilities than comparable chains. Trimming of TCR beta V- and J-genes showed a link, identified in a later analysis, to a missense DCLRE1C variant.

PCR involved 60 Vbeta and 13 Jbeta primers. Measured with immunoSEQ multiplex PCR; TCRdb has only the in-frame clones, and not every one. The top ten clones hold about 8% of a sample with 200,000 to 300,000 clones, about 81% of them seen once. Sequencing input: PBMCs. The origin of this receptor is an older woman in good health and CMV-seropositive.

The CDR3, as DNA: TGCGCCAGCAGCCAAGATCTCCGCGGGGTAGATACGCAGTATTTT. Translating it yields CASSQDLRGVDTQYF. The chain employs TRBV4-1 and TRBJ2-3; D possibly corresponds to TRBD2 (6 bases). Trimming took off 0 bases at V and 5 bases at J, with 12 bases between the two ends. The CDR3 length is 15 residues. CDR1 is MGHRA, CDR2 YSYEKL, per germline.